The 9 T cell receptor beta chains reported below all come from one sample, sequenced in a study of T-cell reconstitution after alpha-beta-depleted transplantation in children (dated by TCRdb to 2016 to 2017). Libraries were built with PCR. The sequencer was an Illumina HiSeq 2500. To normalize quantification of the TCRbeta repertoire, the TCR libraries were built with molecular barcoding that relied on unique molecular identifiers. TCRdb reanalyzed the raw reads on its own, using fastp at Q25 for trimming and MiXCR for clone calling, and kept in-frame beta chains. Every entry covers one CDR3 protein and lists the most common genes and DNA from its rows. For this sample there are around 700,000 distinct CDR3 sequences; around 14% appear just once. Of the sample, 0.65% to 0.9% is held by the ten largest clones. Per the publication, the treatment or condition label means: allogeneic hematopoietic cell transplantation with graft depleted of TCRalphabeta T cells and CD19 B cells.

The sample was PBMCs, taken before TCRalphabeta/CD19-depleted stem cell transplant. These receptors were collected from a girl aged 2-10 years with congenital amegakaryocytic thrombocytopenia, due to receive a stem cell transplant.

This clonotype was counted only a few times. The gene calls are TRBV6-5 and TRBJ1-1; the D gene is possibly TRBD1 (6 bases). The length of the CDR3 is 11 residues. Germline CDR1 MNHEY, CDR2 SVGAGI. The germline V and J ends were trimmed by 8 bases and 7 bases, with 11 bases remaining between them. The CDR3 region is CASGRGDEAFF. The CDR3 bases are TGTGCCAGCGGAAGGGGGGATGAAGCTTTCTTT.

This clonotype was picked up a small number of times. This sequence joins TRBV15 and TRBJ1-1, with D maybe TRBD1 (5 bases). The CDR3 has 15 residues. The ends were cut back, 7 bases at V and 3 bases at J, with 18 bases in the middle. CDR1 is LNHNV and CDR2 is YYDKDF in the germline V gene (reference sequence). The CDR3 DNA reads TGTGCCACCATCGTACCCGGGGCAAGGGACACTGAAGCTTTCTTT. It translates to CATIVPGARDTEAFF.

The CDR3 sequence: CASSLEGGVRETQYF. DNA for the CDR3: TGCGCCAGCAGCTTGGAAGGGGGAGTCAGAGAGACCCAGTACTTC. V and J are TRBV5-1 and TRBJ2-5, with D possibly matching TRBD1 (6 bases). Trimming removed 0 bases at V and 4 bases at J, with 13 bases between. The CDR3 length is 15 residues. Germline loops: CDR1 SGHRS, CDR2 YFSETQ. The full variable domain, with the rest looked up from reference TRBV5-1 and TRBJ2-5, is KAGVTQTPRYLIKTRGQQVTLSCSPISGHRSVSWYQQTPGQGLQFLFEYFSETQRNKGNFPGRFSGRQFSNSRSEMNVSTLELGDSALYLCASSLEGGVRETQYFGPGTRLLVL.

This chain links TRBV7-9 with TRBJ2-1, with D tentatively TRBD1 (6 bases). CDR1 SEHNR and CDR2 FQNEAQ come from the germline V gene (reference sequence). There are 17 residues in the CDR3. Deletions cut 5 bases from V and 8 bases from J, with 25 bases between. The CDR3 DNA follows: TGTGCCAGCAGCCCAGATGCCGGGACACTTCGCGTCCATGAGCAGTTCTTC. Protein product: CASSPDAGTLRVHEQFF.

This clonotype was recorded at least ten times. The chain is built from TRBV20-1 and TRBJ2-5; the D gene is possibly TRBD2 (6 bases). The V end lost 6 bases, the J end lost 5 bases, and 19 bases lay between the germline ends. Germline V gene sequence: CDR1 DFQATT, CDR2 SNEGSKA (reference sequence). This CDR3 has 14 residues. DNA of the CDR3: TGCAGTGCCACCTCTGGCGGGAACGGGGAGACCCAGTACTTC. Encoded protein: CSATSGGNGETQYF.

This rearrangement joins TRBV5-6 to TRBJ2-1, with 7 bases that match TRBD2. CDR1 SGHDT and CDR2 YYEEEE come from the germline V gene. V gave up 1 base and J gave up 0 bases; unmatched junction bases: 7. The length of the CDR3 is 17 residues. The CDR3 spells CASSLWSGGSSYNEQFF. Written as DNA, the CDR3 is TGTGCCAGCAGCTTGTGGTCCGGCGGGAGCTCCTACAATGAGCAGTTCTTC.

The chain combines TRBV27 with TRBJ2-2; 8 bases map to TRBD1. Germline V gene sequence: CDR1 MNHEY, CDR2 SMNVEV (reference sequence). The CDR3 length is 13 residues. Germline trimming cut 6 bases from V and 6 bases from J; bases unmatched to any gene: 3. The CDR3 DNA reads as TGTGCCAGCAGAGACAGGGGTCCCGGGGAGCTGTTTTTT. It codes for CASRDRGPGELFF.

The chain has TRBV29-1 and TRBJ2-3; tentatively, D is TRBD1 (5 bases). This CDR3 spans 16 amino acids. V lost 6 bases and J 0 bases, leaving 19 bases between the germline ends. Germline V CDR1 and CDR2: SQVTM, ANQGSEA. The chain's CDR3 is CSVAGSPTRSTDTQYF. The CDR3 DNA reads TGCAGCGTCGCAGGGTCCCCTACTCGGAGCACAGATACGCAGTATTTT.

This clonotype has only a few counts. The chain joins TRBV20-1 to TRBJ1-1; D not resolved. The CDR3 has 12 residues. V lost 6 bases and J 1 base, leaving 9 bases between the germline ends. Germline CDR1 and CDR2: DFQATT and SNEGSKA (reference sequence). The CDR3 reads CSARWGNTEAFF. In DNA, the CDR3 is TGCAGTGCCAGATGGGGGAACACTGAAGCTTTCTTT.